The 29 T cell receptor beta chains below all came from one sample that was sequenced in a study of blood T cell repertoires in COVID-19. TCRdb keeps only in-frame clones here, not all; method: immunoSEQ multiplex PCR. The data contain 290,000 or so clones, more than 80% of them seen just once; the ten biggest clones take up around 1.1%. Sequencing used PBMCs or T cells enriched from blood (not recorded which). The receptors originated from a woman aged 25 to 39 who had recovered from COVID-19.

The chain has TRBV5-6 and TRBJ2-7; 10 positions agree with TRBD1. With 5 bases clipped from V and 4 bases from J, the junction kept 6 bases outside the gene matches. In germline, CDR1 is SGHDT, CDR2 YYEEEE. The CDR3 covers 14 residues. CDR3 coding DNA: TGTGCCAGCAGATTGACAGGGGGCAAATACGAGCAGTACTTC. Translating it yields CASRLTGGKYEQYF.

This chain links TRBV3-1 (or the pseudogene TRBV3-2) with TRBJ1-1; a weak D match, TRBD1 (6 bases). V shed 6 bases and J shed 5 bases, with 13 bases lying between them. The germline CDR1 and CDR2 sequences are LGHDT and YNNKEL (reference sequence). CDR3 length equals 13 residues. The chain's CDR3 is CASRGGGRTEAFF. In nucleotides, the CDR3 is TGTGCCAGCAGAGGGGGGGGGAGGACTGAAGCTTTCTTT.

The CDR3 nucleotides read TGTGCCACCAGCGCGCGACAGGGTTCCCACGAGCAGTACTTC. Encoded protein: CATSARQGSHEQYF. The chain couples TRBV15 to TRBJ2-7; the match to TRBD1 covers 7 bases. The CDR3 spans 14 residues. Trimming took 5 bases from V and 5 from J; bases not matched to a gene: 9. Germline CDR1 reads LNHNV; CDR2 reads YYDKDF (reference sequence). Full variable domain (remainder filled in from reference TRBV15 and TRBJ2-7): DAMVIQNPRYQVTQFGKPVTLSCSQTLNHNVMYWYQQKSSQAPKLLFHYYDKDFNNEADTPDNFQSRRPNTSFCFLDIRSPGLGDTAMYLCATSARQGSHEQYFGPGTRLTVT.

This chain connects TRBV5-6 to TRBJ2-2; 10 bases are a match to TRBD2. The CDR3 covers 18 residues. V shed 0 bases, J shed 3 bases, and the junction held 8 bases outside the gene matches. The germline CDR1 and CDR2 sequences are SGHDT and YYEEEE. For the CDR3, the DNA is TGTGCCAGCAGCTTGGTTTCTAGCGGGGGAAGATACACCGGGGAGCTGTTTTTT. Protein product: CASSLVSSGGRYTGELFF.

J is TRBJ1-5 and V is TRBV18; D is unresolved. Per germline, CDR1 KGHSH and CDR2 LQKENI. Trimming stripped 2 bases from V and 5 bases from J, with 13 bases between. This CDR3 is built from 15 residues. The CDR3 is CASSPDETDYQPQHF. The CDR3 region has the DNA TGTGCCAGCTCACCAGATGAAACAGATTATCAGCCCCAGCATTTT.

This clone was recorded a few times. The CDR3 sequence: CASSFLWRISNQPQHF. In DNA, the CDR3 is TGTGCCAGCAGTTTCCTTTGGAGGATTAGCAATCAGCCCCAGCATTTT. The chain combines TRBV28 with TRBJ1-5; D unresolved. CDR1 MDHEN and CDR2 SYDVKM come from the germline V gene. The ends were cut back, 3 bases at V and 0 bases at J, with 12 bases in the middle. The CDR3 sequence is 16 residues long.

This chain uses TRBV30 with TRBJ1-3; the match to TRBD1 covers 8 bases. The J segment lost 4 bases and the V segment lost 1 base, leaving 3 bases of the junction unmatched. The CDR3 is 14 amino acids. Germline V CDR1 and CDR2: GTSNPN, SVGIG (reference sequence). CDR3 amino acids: CAWSGTGFGNTIYF. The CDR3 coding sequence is TGTGCCTGGAGTGGGACAGGGTTCGGAAACACCATATATTTT.

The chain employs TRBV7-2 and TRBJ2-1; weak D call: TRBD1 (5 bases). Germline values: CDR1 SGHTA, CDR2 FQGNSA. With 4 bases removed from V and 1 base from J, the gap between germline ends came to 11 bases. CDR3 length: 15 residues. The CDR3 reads CASSSDISSYNEQFF. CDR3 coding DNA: TGTGCCAGCAGCTCGGACATATCTTCCTACAATGAGCAGTTCTTC. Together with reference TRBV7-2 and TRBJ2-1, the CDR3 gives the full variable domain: GAGVSQSPSNKVTEKGKDVELRCDPISGHTALYWYRQSLGQGLEFLIYFQGNSAPDKSGLPSDRFSAERTGGSVSTLTIQRTQQEDSAVYLCASSSDISSYNEQFFGPGTRLTVL.

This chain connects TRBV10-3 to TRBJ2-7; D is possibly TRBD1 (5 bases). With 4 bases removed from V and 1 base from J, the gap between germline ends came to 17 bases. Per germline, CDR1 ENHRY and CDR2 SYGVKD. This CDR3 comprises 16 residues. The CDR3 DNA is TGTGCCATCAGTGCAATGGCTGGCAGGGTTTCCTACGAGCAGTACTTC. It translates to CAISAMAGRVSYEQYF.

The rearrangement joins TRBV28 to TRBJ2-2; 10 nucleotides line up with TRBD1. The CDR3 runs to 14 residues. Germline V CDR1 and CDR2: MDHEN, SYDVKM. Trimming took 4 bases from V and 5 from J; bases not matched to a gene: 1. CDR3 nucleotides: TGTGCCAGCAGTTCGGGACAGGGGACCGGGGAGCTGTTTTTT. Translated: CASSSGQGTGELFF.

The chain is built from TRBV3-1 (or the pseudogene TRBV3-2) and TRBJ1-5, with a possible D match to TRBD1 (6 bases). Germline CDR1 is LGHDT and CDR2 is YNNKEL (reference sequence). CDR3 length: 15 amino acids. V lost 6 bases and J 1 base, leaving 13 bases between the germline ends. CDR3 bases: TGTGCCAGCAGTACTGGGACACCGAGCAATCAGCCCCAGCATTTT. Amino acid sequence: CASSTGTPSNQPQHF.

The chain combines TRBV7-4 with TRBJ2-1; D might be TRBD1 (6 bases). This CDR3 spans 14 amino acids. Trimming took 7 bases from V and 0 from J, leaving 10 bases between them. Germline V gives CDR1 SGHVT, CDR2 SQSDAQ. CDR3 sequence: CASTRGFSYNEQFF. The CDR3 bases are TGTGCCAGCACTAGGGGGTTCTCCTACAATGAGCAGTTCTTC.

The DNA for the CDR3 is TGTGCCACCAGCATGACAGTGAACACTGAAGCTTTCTTT. This gives the protein CATSMTVNTEAFF. The chain links TRBV15 to TRBJ1-1; D possibly corresponds to TRBD1 (5 bases). This CDR3 has 13 residues. Germline loops: CDR1 LNHNV, CDR2 YYDKDF (reference sequence). The V end lost 4 bases, the J end lost 0 bases, and 6 bases lay between the germline ends.

The CDR3 DNA sequence: TGTGCCAGCAGTTCCCGGCGGTCAACTAATGAAAAACTGTTTTTT. Its protein is CASSSRRSTNEKLFF. The V call is TRBV28, the J call TRBJ1-4; unclear D gene. From germline, CDR1 is MDHEN and CDR2 SYDVKM. CDR3 length: 15 amino acids. Trimming left V 4 bases short and J 0 bases short, with 9 bases between.

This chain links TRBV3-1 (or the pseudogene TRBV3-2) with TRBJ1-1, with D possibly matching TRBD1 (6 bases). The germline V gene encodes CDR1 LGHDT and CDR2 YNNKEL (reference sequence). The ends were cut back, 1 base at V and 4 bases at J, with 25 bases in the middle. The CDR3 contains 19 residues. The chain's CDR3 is CASSQVGPTPRGSVTEAFF. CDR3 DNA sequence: TGTGCCAGCAGCCAAGTTGGTCCAACACCCAGGGGCTCGGTCACTGAAGCTTTCTTT.

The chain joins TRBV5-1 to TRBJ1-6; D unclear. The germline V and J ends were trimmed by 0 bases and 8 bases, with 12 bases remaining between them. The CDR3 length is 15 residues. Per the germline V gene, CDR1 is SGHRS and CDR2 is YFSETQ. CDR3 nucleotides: TGCGCCAGCAGCTTGGAACAGAATAGACATTCACCCCTCCACTTT. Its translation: CASSLEQNRHSPLHF.

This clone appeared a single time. The CDR3 DNA reads TGTGCCAGCAGCGAGGGACTAGCGGGAGGGCTACAAGAGACCCAGTACTTC. Protein sequence: CASSEGLAGGLQETQYF. This sequence joins TRBV11-3 and TRBJ2-5; 16 bases are shared with TRBD2. Germline V lookup: CDR1 SGHNT, CDR2 YENEEA. This CDR3 is built from 17 residues. Trimming cost V 5 bases and J 2 bases; bases outside gene matches: 5.

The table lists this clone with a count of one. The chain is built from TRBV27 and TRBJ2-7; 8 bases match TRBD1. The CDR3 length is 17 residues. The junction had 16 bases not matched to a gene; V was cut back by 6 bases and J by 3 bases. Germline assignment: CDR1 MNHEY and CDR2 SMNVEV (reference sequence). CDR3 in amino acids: CASSHLRTDRVRYEQYF. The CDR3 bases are TGTGCCAGCAGCCACCTGCGGACGGACAGGGTGCGCTACGAGCAGTACTTC.

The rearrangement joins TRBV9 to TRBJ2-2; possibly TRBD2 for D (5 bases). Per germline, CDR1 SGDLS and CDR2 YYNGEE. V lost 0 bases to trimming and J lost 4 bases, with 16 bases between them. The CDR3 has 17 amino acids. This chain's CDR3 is CASSVGVGRAVTGELFF. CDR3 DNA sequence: TGTGCCAGCAGCGTAGGAGTGGGTCGAGCGGTCACCGGGGAGCTGTTTTTT.

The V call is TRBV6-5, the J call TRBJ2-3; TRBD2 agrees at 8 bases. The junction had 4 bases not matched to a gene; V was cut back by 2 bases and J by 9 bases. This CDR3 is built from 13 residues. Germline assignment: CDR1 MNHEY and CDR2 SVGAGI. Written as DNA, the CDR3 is TGTGCCAGCAGTTACCCGGGACTAGTGACGCAGTATTTT. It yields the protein CASSYPGLVTQYF.

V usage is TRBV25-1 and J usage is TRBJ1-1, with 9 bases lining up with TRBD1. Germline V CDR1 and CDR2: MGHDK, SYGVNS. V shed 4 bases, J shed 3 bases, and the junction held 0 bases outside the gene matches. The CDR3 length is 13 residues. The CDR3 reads CASSGTGDTEAFF. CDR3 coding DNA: TGTGCCAGCAGTGGGACAGGGGACACTGAAGCTTTCTTT.

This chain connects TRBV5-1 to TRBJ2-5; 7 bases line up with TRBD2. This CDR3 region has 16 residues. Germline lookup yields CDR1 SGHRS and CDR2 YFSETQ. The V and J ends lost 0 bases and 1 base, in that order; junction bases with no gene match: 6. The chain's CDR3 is CASSLVGGRTQETQYF. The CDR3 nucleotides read TGCGCCAGCAGCTTGGTGGGGGGGAGGACCCAAGAGACCCAGTACTTC.

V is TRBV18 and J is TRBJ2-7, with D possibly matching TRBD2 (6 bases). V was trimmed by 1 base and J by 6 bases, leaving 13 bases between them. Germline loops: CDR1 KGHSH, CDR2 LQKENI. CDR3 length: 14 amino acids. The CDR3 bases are TGTGCCAGCTCACCACTCTGGGGGGAAGGCGAGCAGTACTTC. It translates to CASSPLWGEGEQYF.

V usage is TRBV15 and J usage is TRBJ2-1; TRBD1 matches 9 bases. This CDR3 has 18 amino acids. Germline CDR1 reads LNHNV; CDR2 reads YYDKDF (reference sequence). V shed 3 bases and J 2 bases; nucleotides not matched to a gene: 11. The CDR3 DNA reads TGTGCCACCAGCAGCGGACAGGGGAGGCCTCCCGCCTACAATGAGCAGTTCTTC. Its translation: CATSSGQGRPPAYNEQFF. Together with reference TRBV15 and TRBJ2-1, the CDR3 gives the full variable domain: DAMVIQNPRYQVTQFGKPVTLSCSQTLNHNVMYWYQQKSSQAPKLLFHYYDKDFNNEADTPDNFQSRRPNTSFCFLDIRSPGLGDTAMYLCATSSGQGRPPAYNEQFFGPGTRLTVL.

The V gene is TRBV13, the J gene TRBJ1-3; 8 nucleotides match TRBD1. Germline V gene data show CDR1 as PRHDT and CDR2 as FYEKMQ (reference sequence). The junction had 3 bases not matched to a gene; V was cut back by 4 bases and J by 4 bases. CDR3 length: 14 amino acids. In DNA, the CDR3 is TGTGCCAGCAGCTCGGACAGGGACGGAAACACCATATATTTT. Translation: CASSSDRDGNTIYF.

CDR3 in DNA: TGTGCCAGCATAGGCCGTGGAGTCTATGGCTACACCTTC. The encoded protein is CASIGRGVYGYTF. This chain uses TRBV28 with TRBJ1-2; no reliable D call. The CDR3 loop spans 13 amino acids. V lost 7 bases and J lost 4, with 13 bases in between. The germline V gene has CDR1 MDHEN and CDR2 SYDVKM.

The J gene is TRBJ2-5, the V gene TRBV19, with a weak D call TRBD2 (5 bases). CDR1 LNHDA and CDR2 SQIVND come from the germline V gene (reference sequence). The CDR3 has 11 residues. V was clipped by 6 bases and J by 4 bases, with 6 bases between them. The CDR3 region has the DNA TGTGCCAGTAGACTAGGAGAGACCCAGTACTTC. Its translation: CASRLGETQYF.

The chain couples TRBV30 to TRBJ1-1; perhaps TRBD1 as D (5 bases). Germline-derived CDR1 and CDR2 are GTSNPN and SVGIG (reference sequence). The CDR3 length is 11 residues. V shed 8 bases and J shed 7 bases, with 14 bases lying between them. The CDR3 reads CASRVSDEAFF. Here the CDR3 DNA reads TGTGCCAGCAGGGTGAGCGATGAAGCTTTCTTT.

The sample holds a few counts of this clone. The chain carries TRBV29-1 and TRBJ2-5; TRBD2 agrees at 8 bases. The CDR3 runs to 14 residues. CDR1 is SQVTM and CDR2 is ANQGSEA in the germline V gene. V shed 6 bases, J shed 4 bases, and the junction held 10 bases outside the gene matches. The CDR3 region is CSVVGAGGGETQYF. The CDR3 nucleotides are TGCAGCGTAGTGGGGGCGGGAGGAGGAGAGACCCAGTACTTC.